A single sample gave rise to the 4 T cell receptor beta chains below, sequenced in a study of T cell responses to AZD1222 COVID-19 vaccine. Sequencing was performed with immunoSEQ multiplex PCR; in TCRdb, only in-frame clones are kept and a portion is missing. Among approximately 200,000 clones, approximately 93% were seen once, and the ten largest hold around 3.5%. Sample: peripheral blood, taken 28 days after the second AZD1222 dose. These receptors were collected from an adult who received the AZD1222 COVID-19 vaccine.

The gene calls are TRBV7-8 and TRBJ2-2; 14 nucleotides align to TRBD2. The CDR3 totals 18 residues. Germline loops: CDR1 SGHVS, CDR2 FQNEAQ. J lost 3 bases, V lost 5 bases, and 8 bases had no gene match. The CDR3 bases are TGTGCCAGCAGCCCACGGGGACTAGCGGGAGTCGACACCGGGGAGCTGTTTTTT. This translates into CASSPRGLAGVDTGELFF.

The chain employs TRBV6-2 or TRBV6-3 and TRBJ1-6; D ambiguous. This CDR3 region has 15 residues. Germline lookup yields CDR1 MNHEY and CDR2 SVGEGT. Trimming removed 5 bases at V and 5 bases at J, with 13 bases between. CDR3 coding DNA: TGTGCCAGCAGTGGCAAGGGCGCCGATAATTCACCCCTCCACTTT. Encoded protein: CASSGKGADNSPLHF.

V usage is TRBV10-2 and J usage is TRBJ2-7; D may be TRBD1 (6 bases). The CDR3 is 13 residues long. The ends were cut back, 8 bases at V and 1 base at J, with 12 bases in the middle. Germline V gene lookup returns CDR1 WSHSY and CDR2 SAAADI. CDR3: CASGGRPSYEQYF. The CDR3 region has the DNA TGCGCCAGCGGGGGCAGGCCATCCTACGAGCAGTACTTC.

V is TRBV7-2 and J is TRBJ2-7; D not resolved. V lost 2 bases to trimming and J lost 8 bases, with 10 bases between them. CDR1 is SGHTA, CDR2 FQGNSA, per germline. The length of the CDR3 is 12 residues. CDR3 bases: TGTGCCAGCAGCTTAAGTAGTTTCCAGCAGTACTTC. Translation: CASSLSSFQQYF.